One and the same sample provided the 16 T cell receptor beta chains below, sequenced in a study of low-dose radiotherapy and immunotherapy resistance in tumors. Described time point: before trial treatment. TCRs underwent 20 PCR cycles of amplification with a constant-region primer and V-primer adapter. TCRdb reprocessed the reads with MiXCR, giving one entry per CDR3 protein. This repertoire shows approximately 47,000 distinct CDR3 sequences, roughly 10% found once; its top ten account for about 6%. The material was PBMCs, obtained before treatment. These receptors all stem from a female donor with ovarian cancer.

The count of this clonotype is one. This sequence joins TRBV20-1 and TRBJ2-1; 9 nucleotides line up with TRBD2. With V trimmed by 2 bases and J by 6 bases, 14 bases remained unmatched. CDR1 and CDR2 (germline): DFQATT, SNEGSKA (reference sequence). The CDR3 is 17 residues long. The DNA of the CDR3 is TGCAGTGCTAGACCCCCGCCTGGCGGGAGGGCCGGCAATGAGCAGTTCTTC. Its translation is CSARPPPGGRAGNEQFF.

This clonotype was observed many times. The chain is built from TRBV18 and TRBJ2-7; unclear D gene. Germline CDR1 KGHSH, CDR2 LQKENI. The CDR3 spans 15 residues. V lost 2 bases, J lost 3 bases, and 14 bases lay in between. This CDR3 reads CASSPIGSTHYEQYF. The CDR3, as DNA: TGTGCCAGCTCACCAATTGGTTCTACCCACTACGAGCAGTACTTC. Full variable domain (rest looked up from reference TRBV18 and TRBJ2-7): NAGVMQNPRHLVRRRGQEARLRCSPMKGHSHVYWYRQLPEEGLKFMVYLQKENIIDESGMPKERFSAEFPKEGPSILRIQQVVRGDSAAYFCASSPIGSTHYEQYFGPGTRLTVT.

To note about this clonotype: A far bigger clonotype differs at one base, so this is likely a read error. This chain connects TRBV11-2 to TRBJ2-7; D call uncertain. V was trimmed by 4 bases and J by 0 bases, leaving 1 base between them. This CDR3 region has 11 residues. Germline CDR1 is SGHAT and CDR2 is FQNNGV. This chain's CDR3 is CASSSSYEQYF. CDR3 sequence (DNA): TGTGCCAGCAGCTCCTCCTACGAGCAGTACTTC.

There are many counts of this clonotype. The gene calls are TRBV5-1 and TRBJ1-5; D ambiguous. V dropped 0 bases and J dropped 0 bases, with 7 bases sitting between them. The V gene's germline CDR1 is SGHRS and CDR2 YFSETQ. The CDR3 totals 15 residues. The CDR3 region has the DNA TGCGCCAGCAGCTTGGATCCGGGTAGCAATCAGCCCCAGCATTTT. Its translation: CASSLDPGSNQPQHF.

This clonotype was found many times. This chain connects TRBV3-1 to TRBJ1-3; D uncertain. Germline CDR1 and CDR2: LGHDT and YNNKEL (reference sequence). The CDR3 runs to 13 residues. With 6 bases removed from V and 8 bases from J, the gap between germline ends came to 14 bases. CDR3 protein: CASSRPFEDTIYF. CDR3 in DNA: TGTGCCAGCAGTAGGCCCTTCGAAGACACCATATATTTT.

This clonotype was picked up many times. The chain links TRBV2 to TRBJ2-1; D call uncertain. This CDR3 is built from 13 residues. V lost 11 bases and J lost 1, with 12 bases in between. The germline gives CDR1 SNHLY, CDR2 FYNNEI. CDR3 protein: CAGWMGSYNEQFF. The CDR3 DNA follows: TGTGCCGGTTGGATGGGGTCCTACAATGAGCAGTTCTTC. The complete variable domain, with remaining parts taken from reference TRBV2 and TRBJ2-1, reads EPEVTQTPSHQVTQMGQEVILRCVPISNHLYFYWYRQILGQKVEFLVSFYNNEISEKSEIFDDQFSVERPDGSNFTLKIRSTKLEDSAMYFCAGWMGSYNEQFFGPGTRLTVL.

This clonotype was seen ten or more times. The chain employs TRBV2 and TRBJ2-2; TRBD2 aligns across 13 bases. V lost 10 bases, J lost 2 bases, and 4 bases stayed unmatched. The CDR3 has 15 residues. Looked up from germline, CDR1 is SNHLY and CDR2 is FYNNEI. The CDR3 region is CATGTSGKNTGELFF. The CDR3 nucleotides read TGTGCCACTGGGACTAGCGGGAAAAACACCGGGGAGCTGTTTTTT.

Turning to this clonotype: Only one base separates this from a far larger clonotype, so it likely reflects a read error. The chain employs TRBV27 and TRBJ2-5; D may match TRBD1 or TRBD2 (6 bases each). The CDR3 spans 16 residues. Germline CDR1 and CDR2: MNHEY and SMNVEV (reference sequence). Trimming shortened V by 5 bases and J by 11 bases, and 27 bases separated the two germline ends. The CDR3 sequence is CASSPLRSGGDNEQYF. The CDR3 DNA sequence: TGTGCCAGCAGTCCCCTCAGGAGCGGAGGGGACAATGAGCAGTACTTC.

In this sample, this clonotype turned up many times. The genes are TRBV30 and TRBJ2-1; D may be TRBD1 (6 bases). The CDR3 has 12 residues. Trimming took off 3 bases at V and 9 bases at J, with 12 bases between the two ends. Germline assignment: CDR1 GTSNPN and CDR2 SVGIG (reference sequence). CDR3 sequence reads: CAWSRLRGEQFF. The CDR3 coding sequence is TGTGCCTGGAGCCGCCTCAGGGGTGAGCAGTTCTTC.

This clonotype appeared many times. This chain's CDR3 is CASSFPPGGGDGYTF. The CDR3 coding sequence is TGTGCCAGCAGTTTTCCCCCAGGAGGGGGCGATGGCTACACCTTC. The chain uses TRBV28 and TRBJ1-2, with 7 bases aligning to TRBD1. CDR1 and CDR2 from the germline V gene are MDHEN and SYDVKM. The junction had 10 bases not matched to a gene; V was cut back by 3 bases and J by 6 bases. The CDR3 is 15 residues long.

This clonotype was observed many times. J is TRBJ1-2 and V is TRBV7-3; D is possibly TRBD1 (5 bases). Germline CDR1 is SGHTA and CDR2 is FQGTGA. The CDR3 has 13 amino acids. V was trimmed by 5 bases and J by 4 bases, leaving 11 bases between them. The CDR3 nucleotides read TGTGCCAGCAGCAACCGGGACGGCTATGGCTACACCTTC. It yields the protein CASSNRDGYGYTF.

The chain links TRBV6-8 to TRBJ1-5; the D gene is possibly TRBD1 (6 bases). V was pared by 5 bases and J by 2 bases, with 16 bases between. CDR1 MNHGY and CDR2 SAAAGT come from the germline V gene. The CDR3 contains 16 residues. CDR3 nucleotide sequence: TGTGCCAGCAGTCGACGGTCGGGGGCCGGCAATCAGCCCCAGCATTTT. It encodes CASSRRSGAGNQPQHF.

This clonotype was picked up many times. The gene calls are TRBV20-1 and TRBJ2-5, with D perhaps TRBD1 (5 bases). The CDR3 loop spans 13 amino acids. Deletions cut 0 bases from V and 7 bases from J, with 12 bases between. Looked up from germline, CDR1 is DFQATT and CDR2 is SNEGSKA (reference sequence). CDR3 DNA sequence: TGCAGTGCTAGAGATCAGGGCCTGGGGACCCAGTACTTC. Translated, it gives CSARDQGLGTQYF.

This clonotype was seen at least ten times. This chain connects TRBV9 to TRBJ2-7; the D gene could be TRBD1 or TRBD2 (5 bases each). Deletions cut 2 bases from V and 2 bases from J, with 20 bases between. Germline V gene sequence: CDR1 SGDLS, CDR2 YYNGEE. CDR3 length equals 17 residues. Here the CDR3 DNA reads TGTGCCAGCAGCGTCCCAGGGCGGACTCGAGCGACCTACGAGCAGTACTTC. Protein product: CASSVPGRTRATYEQYF.

This clonotype occurred many times. The rearrangement joins TRBV5-1 to TRBJ2-1; the D is unclear. The V end lost 0 bases, the J end lost 0 bases, and 7 bases lay between the germline ends. Looked up from germline, CDR1 is SGHRS and CDR2 is YFSETQ. CDR3 length equals 15 residues. The CDR3, as DNA: TGCGCCAGCAGCTTGGGGAGTAGCTCCTACAATGAGCAGTTCTTC. This encodes CASSLGSSSYNEQFF.

This clonotype was recorded at least ten times. The chain is built from TRBV18 and TRBJ2-5, with D possibly being TRBD1 (5 bases). The germline V gene encodes CDR1 KGHSH and CDR2 LQKENI. The CDR3 totals 15 residues. V lost 2 bases to trimming and J lost 2 bases, with 12 bases between them. CDR3 region: CASSPAETDQETQYF. DNA for the CDR3: TGTGCCAGCTCACCAGCAGAGACAGATCAAGAGACCCAGTACTTC.